This T cell receptor (beta chain) is from a study of CD8 T cells in ankylosing spondylitis. General study points: About 8 highly homologous variants made up a TCR beta motif, and this motif appeared characteristic of ankylosing spondylitis blood. It was reported that disease-linked clones were significantly enriched in matched ankylosing spondylitis synovial fluid.

Between the trimmed V and J ends, which lost 0 bases and 4 bases, there was a span of 4 bases. The germline gives CDR1 SGDLS, CDR2 YYNGEE. CDR3 length: 13 residues. TCRdb analysed the 5' RACE reads with MiXCR anew, one entry per CDR3 protein. The profile shows approximately 60,000 distinct CDR3 sequences, 6% to 8% of them singletons. This clonotype was seen only a few times. Its antigen is not known. This receptor was identified in a male donor with ankylosing spondylitis. The sequencing sample was made of synovial fluid, either unsorted or a sorted T cell fraction (not recorded which). V is TRBV9 and J is TRBJ2-2; D is uncertain. CDR3 bases: TGTGCCAGCAGCGTAGTTCTCACCGGGGAGCTGTTTTTT. It specifies CASSVVLTGELFF.